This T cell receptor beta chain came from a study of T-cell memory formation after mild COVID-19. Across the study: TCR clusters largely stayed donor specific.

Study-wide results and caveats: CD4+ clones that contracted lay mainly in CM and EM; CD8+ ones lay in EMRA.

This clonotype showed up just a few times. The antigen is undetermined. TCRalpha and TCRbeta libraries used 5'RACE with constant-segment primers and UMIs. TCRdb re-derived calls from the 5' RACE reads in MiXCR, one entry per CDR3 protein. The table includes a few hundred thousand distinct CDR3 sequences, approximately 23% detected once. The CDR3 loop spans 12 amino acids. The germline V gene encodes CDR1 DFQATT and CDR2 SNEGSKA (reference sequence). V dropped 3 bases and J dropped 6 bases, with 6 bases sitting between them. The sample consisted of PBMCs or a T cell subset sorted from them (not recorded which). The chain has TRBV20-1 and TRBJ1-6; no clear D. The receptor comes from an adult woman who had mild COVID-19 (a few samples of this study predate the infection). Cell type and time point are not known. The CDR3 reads CSARVLNSPLHF. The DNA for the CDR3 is TGCAGTGCTAGGGTCCTTAATTCACCCCTCCACTTT.